This T cell receptor beta chain is drawn from a study of blood T cells in healthy people across ages. Study-level results: Across samples, TCR beta diversity tracked strongly with naive T cell percentage.

Extraction of total RNA produced a minimum of 5 micrograms from each sample. V lost 4 bases and J lost 11, with 12 bases in between. Germline V gene lookup returns CDR1 MNHEY and CDR2 SVGAGI. This CDR3 contains 12 residues. This clonotype was recorded many times. As yet, its antigen is unknown. The authors ran a second PCR of roughly 6 to 12 cycles using a sample-barcoded 5' primer and a J-beta primer mix. Paired-end reads containing CDR3 totaled no fewer than 2.5 million for each sample. TCRdb called the 5' RACE reads again in MiXCR, with one record for every CDR3 protein. The table lists around 850,000 distinct CDR3 sequences, around 36% of them singletons.

The chain combines TRBV6-5 with TRBJ2-1; D gene unclear. The clonotype originates from a man between 18 and 35 years old in good health. The sequenced sample was blood. The CDR3 reads CASSFGSEKQFF. CDR3 DNA sequence: TGTGCCAGCAGTTTCGGATCCGAGAAGCAGTTCTTC.